Within the sample, the clone carrying this T cell receptor (beta chain) is large (0.1 to 1%). Its antigen is not known. This sample was included in a study of T cells in localized non-small cell lung cancer. Study-level findings and limits: Uninvolved adjacent lung had the highest recorded T cell clonality, with tumor below it.

Method: immunoSEQ multiplex PCR; TCRdb's copy keeps in-frame clones and lacks some. The data hold more than 1,100 clones, with 30% to 40% observed a single time. CDR1 is MGHRA, CDR2 YSYEKL, per germline. CDR3 length: 15 residues. Trimming took off 0 bases at V and 4 bases at J, with 13 bases between the two ends. Sequencing used normal lung tissue next to the tumor, obtained before any cancer treatment. The rearrangement links TRBV4-1 to TRBJ2-7; D may correspond to TRBD1 or TRBD2 (6 bases each). The receptor's source is a man aged 40 to 70 with stage I lung adenocarcinoma. CDR3 bases: TGCGCCAGCAGCCAAGATTGGGGGGCGCTTTACGAGCAGTACTTC. Its protein is CASSQDWGALYEQYF.